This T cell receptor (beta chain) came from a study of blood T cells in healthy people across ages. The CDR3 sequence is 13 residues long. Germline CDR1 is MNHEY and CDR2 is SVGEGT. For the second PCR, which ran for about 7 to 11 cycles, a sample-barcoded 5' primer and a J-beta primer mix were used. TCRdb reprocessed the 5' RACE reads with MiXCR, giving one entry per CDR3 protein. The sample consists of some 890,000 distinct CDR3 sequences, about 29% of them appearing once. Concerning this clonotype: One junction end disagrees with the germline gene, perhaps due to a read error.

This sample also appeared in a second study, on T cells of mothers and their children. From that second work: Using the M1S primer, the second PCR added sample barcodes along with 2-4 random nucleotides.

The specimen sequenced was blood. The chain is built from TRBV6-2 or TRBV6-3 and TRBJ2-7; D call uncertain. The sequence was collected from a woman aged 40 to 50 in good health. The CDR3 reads CASRTYSSHEQYF. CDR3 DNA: TGTGCCAGCCGTACTTACAGCTCCCACGAGCAGTACTTC.